The clone carrying this TCR delta chain was counted a few times. The protein that TCRdb holds for this DNA derives from a much larger clone and differs from the translated DNA at residue 6, which likely indicates a read error; the protein shown here is translated from the DNA. The data were obtained in a study of γδ T cells in repeated Plasmodium falciparum infection. Study background: Samples were taken at baseline, before some infections, and 21 days after each.

TCRdb fed the multiplex PCR reads to CATT. The profile shows 70,000 to 95,000 delta-chain clones, 1.4% of them singletons. The germline CDR1 and CDR2 sequences are GEAIGNYY and EKD. The CDR3 totals 14 residues. The ends were cut back, 1 base at V and 0 bases at J, with 5 bases in the middle. Vgamma9/Vdelta2+ and Vdelta2-negative gammadelta T cells were flow-sorted from PBMC for bulk sequencing. V usage is TRDV2 and J usage is TRDJ2; D gene ambiguous. The J gene was not available in TCRdb and was assigned here by matching the DNA to germline segments. Specimen: gamma-delta T cells from blood. This TCR came from a pool of human donors (malaria-infected and uninfected, not separated). The CDR3 loop reads CACDTRTLTAQLFF. The CDR3 DNA reads as TGTGCCTGTGACACGAGGACTTTGACAGCACAACTCTTCTTT.